Shown below are 21 T cell receptor beta chains from a single sample sequenced in a study of identifying expanded T cells in peripheral blood. Here immunoSEQ multiplex PCR was the method, and the copy in TCRdb shows in-frame clones only, minus some. The sample holds approximately 75,000 clones, 85% to 90% seen once. Sequenced material: blood. The origin of the receptors is a person aged 18-69 years in good health.

The gene calls are TRBV30 and TRBJ1-2; D is undetermined. Deletions cut 5 bases from V and 8 bases from J, with 9 bases between. The germline V gene encodes CDR1 GTSNPN and CDR2 SVGIG (reference sequence). The CDR3 sequence is 10 residues long. CDR3 nucleotides: TGTGCCTGGGCCCACCTAGGCTACACCTTC. It yields the protein CAWAHLGYTF.

The rearrangement links TRBV19 to TRBJ2-3, with D perhaps given as TRBD1 or TRBD2 (5 bases each). The length of the CDR3 is 16 residues. The germline gives CDR1 LNHDA, CDR2 SQIVND (reference sequence). Trimming cost V 4 bases and J 2 bases, with 16 bases left between them. This CDR3 reads CASSTTVRGDTDTQYF. As DNA, the CDR3 is TGTGCCAGTAGTACCACAGTGAGGGGAGACACAGATACGCAGTATTTT.

This clone has a handful of counts. The chain uses TRBV2 and TRBJ1-2; D ambiguous. The germline gives CDR1 SNHLY, CDR2 FYNNEI. V gave up 3 bases and J gave up 1 base, with 6 bases separating them. The CDR3 contains 13 residues. DNA for the CDR3: TGTGCCAGCAGTGACGGTTTTAACTATGGCTACACCTTC. It encodes CASSDGFNYGYTF.

The J gene is TRBJ1-3, the V gene TRBV6-6; TRBD1 agrees at 9 bases. The CDR3 covers 13 residues. CDR1 is MNHNY, CDR2 SVGAGI, per germline (reference sequence). V gave up 8 bases and J gave up 1 base; unmatched junction bases: 0. Here the CDR3 reads CASDRGSGNTIYF. The CDR3 DNA follows: TGTGCCAGCGACAGGGGGTCTGGAAACACCATATATTTT.

The chain links TRBV28 to TRBJ1-2; D is undetermined. The ends were cut back, 4 bases at V and 8 bases at J, with 8 bases in the middle. Per the germline V gene, CDR1 is MDHEN and CDR2 is SYDVKM. The length of the CDR3 is 11 residues. CDR3 nucleotide sequence: TGTGCCAGCAGTTCCCCACGGGGCTACACCTTC. This translates into CASSSPRGYTF.

The V and J genes are TRBV21-1 and TRBJ2-7; the table's D call, TRBD1, has no DNA check behind it. TRBV21-1 is given as a pseudogene. The CDR3 runs 14 residues. Here the CDR3 reads CAIPSRDRLYEQYF. The CDR3, as DNA: TGTGCCATCCCTTCCCGGGACAGGCTCTACGAGCAGTACTTC.

The chain uses TRBV30 and TRBJ2-5; the match to TRBD2 covers 12 bases. The ends lost 3 bases at V and 1 base at J; junction bases unmatched: 3. The length of the CDR3 is 15 residues. Looked up from germline, CDR1 is GTSNPN and CDR2 is SVGIG (reference sequence). For the CDR3, the DNA is TGTGCCTGGAGCAGACTAGCGGGGGTCCAAGAGACCCAGTACTTC. It specifies CAWSRLAGVQETQYF.

This clone has a single count. The genes are TRBV6-5 and TRBJ2-5, with 12 bases aligning to TRBD2. Germline trimming cut 6 bases from V and 5 bases from J; bases unmatched to any gene: 7. CDR1 and CDR2 from the germline V gene are MNHEY and SVGAGI. The CDR3 consists of 15 residues. For the CDR3, the DNA is TGTGCCAGCAGACCTAGCGGGGGGGCCACCGAGACCCAGTACTTC. Amino acid sequence: CASRPSGGATETQYF.

This rearrangement joins TRBV2 to TRBJ2-2; TRBD2 might be the D (6 bases). This CDR3 has 16 residues. The germline gives CDR1 SNHLY, CDR2 FYNNEI. The germline V and J ends were trimmed by 1 base and 4 bases, with 13 bases remaining between them. In DNA, the CDR3 is TGTGCCAGCAGTGAAGAATCGGGGGAAAGCACCGGGGAGCTGTTTTTT. Its protein product is CASSEESGESTGELFF.

CDR3 sequence (DNA): TGTGCCAGCAGTCTGGGACCGCGCCCCCTCGGTGAGCAGTTCTTC. This gives the protein CASSLGPRPLGEQFF. The V and J genes are TRBV27 and TRBJ2-1; the D call may be TRBD1 or TRBD2 (5 bases each). V lost 5 bases and J lost 9, with 20 bases in between. The CDR3 runs to 15 residues. Per the germline V gene, CDR1 is MNHEY and CDR2 is SMNVEV (reference sequence).

Only a few counts were recorded for this clone. The CDR3 DNA is TGTGCCAGCAGCCACGGCACAGATACGCAGTATTTT. Translated, it gives CASSHGTDTQYF. The chain employs TRBV7-2 and TRBJ2-3; the D is unclear. Germline loops: CDR1 SGHTA, CDR2 FQGNSA. The CDR3 contains 12 residues. V was trimmed by 5 bases and J by 1 base, leaving 4 bases between them.

This clone was seen only once. The rearrangement uses TRBV18 and TRBJ1-1, with D possibly matching TRBD1 (5 bases). The CDR3 covers 13 residues. The germline V gene encodes CDR1 KGHSH and CDR2 LQKENI. Trimming shortened V by 5 bases and J by 0 bases, and 7 bases separated the two germline ends. The CDR3 sequence: CASSSTVNTEAFF. In DNA form, the CDR3 reads TGTGCCAGCTCATCGACAGTGAACACTGAAGCTTTCTTT.

The chain employs TRBV7-2 and TRBJ1-5, with TRBD1 identical over 8 bases. V lost 5 bases, J lost 7 bases, and 7 bases stayed unmatched. This CDR3 comprises 14 residues. CDR1 is SGHTA and CDR2 is FQGNSA in the germline V gene. Written as DNA, the CDR3 is TGTGCCAGCAGCATGACAGGGGTCGGGCAGCCCCAGCATTTT. Its translation is CASSMTGVGQPQHF.

This sequence joins TRBV11-3 and TRBJ2-3; a weak D match, TRBD1 (5 bases). Trimming took 5 bases from V and 1 from J, leaving 7 bases between them. The CDR3 is 13 residues long. CDR1 SGHNT and CDR2 YENEEA come from the germline V gene. In nucleotides, the CDR3 is TGTGCCAGCAGCAAACAGGGCACAGATACGCAGTATTTT. Translation gives CASSKQGTDTQYF.

The V gene is TRBV5-6, the J gene TRBJ1-5, with TRBD1 identical over 7 bases. CDR1 and CDR2 (germline): SGHDT, YYEEEE. Trimming cost V 4 bases and J 3 bases; bases outside gene matches: 1. The CDR3 is made up of 13 amino acids. The CDR3 loop is CASSQGDNQPQHF. DNA of the CDR3: TGTGCCAGCAGCCAGGGGGACAATCAGCCCCAGCATTTT.

The chain is built from TRBV19 and TRBJ2-1; no definite D call. Deletions cut 8 bases from V and 6 bases from J, with 20 bases between. Germline loops: CDR1 LNHDA, CDR2 SQIVND (reference sequence). The CDR3 spans 15 residues. The CDR3 nucleotides are TGTGCCAGTCGCCCATGGGCGGCCCGTGGCAATGAGCAGTTCTTC. Its translation is CASRPWAARGNEQFF. Drawing the rest from reference TRBV19 and TRBJ2-1, the complete variable domain is DGGITQSPKYLFRKEGQNVTLSCEQNLNHDAMYWYRQDPGQGLRLIYYSQIVNDFQKGDIAEGYSVSREKKESFPLTVTSAQKNPTAFYLCASRPWAARGNEQFFGPGTRLTVL.

The chain recombines TRBV5-4 with TRBJ1-1; 11 positions match TRBD1. Germline values: CDR1 SGHNT, CDR2 YYREEE (reference sequence). The CDR3 length is 14 residues. The junction had 2 bases not matched to a gene; V was cut back by 4 bases and J by 3 bases. The CDR3 reads CASSEGQGDTEAFF. DNA of the CDR3: TGTGCCAGCAGCGAGGGACAGGGGGACACTGAAGCTTTCTTT.

The rearrangement links TRBV7-2 to TRBJ1-1; no definite D call. CDR1 is SGHTA and CDR2 is FQGNSA in the germline V gene. The V gene lost 1 base and the J gene lost 2 bases, with 8 bases spanning the gap. The CDR3 runs to 14 residues. For the CDR3, the DNA is TGTGCCAGCAGCTTAGTCCAACCTAACACTGAAGCTTTCTTT. Protein sequence: CASSLVQPNTEAFF.

This clone has only one observation. The junction shows a germline mismatch at one end, possibly a read error. This chain joins TRBV27 and TRBJ2-7; D is unresolved. This CDR3 has 8 residues. Germline CDR1 MNHEY, CDR2 SMNVEV (reference sequence). The CDR3 sequence: CASSPLPF. The CDR3 nucleotides are TGTGCCAGCAGTCCACTCCCCTTC.

This clone was seen a single time. CDR3 protein: CASSPLAGAEQYF. DNA for the CDR3: TGTGCCAGCTCACCACTCGCAGGGGCCGAGCAGTACTTC. The chain uses TRBV18 and TRBJ2-7; D may be TRBD1 (6 bases). The CDR3 has 13 amino acids. Trimming removed 1 base from V and 6 bases from J, with 10 bases in between. CDR1 is KGHSH and CDR2 is LQKENI in the germline V gene.

In DNA form, the CDR3 reads TGTGCCACCAGCTCCGGACAGGTCTACAATGAGCAGTTCTTC. It is translated as CATSSGQVYNEQFF. The chain links TRBV15 to TRBJ2-1; 7 positions match TRBD1. CDR1 is LNHNV and CDR2 is YYDKDF in the germline V gene (reference sequence). Trimming at V came to 5 bases and at J to 3 bases, leaving 4 bases not matched to a gene. The CDR3 is 14 amino acids.